One sample yielded the 16 T cell receptor beta chains listed below, sequenced in a study of T cells after posttransplantation cyclophosphamide. Busulfan-fludarabine conditioning, marrow transplant, and cyclophosphamide on days +3 and +4 were administered. Generated by immunoSEQ multiplex PCR, the TCRdb table keeps only in-frame clones and is missing some. The specimen gives some 16,000 clones without singletons; the ten biggest hold about 0.54%. Sequenced here: PBMCs, sampled after allogeneic stem cell transplant with posttransplant cyclophosphamide. The receptors derive from a female patient between 30 and 39 years old who received an allogeneic stem cell transplant from a related donor, was CMV-positive, and had no GVHD. Some T cells may have originated in the graft donor.

This clone has at least ten counts. This chain uses TRBV19 with TRBJ1-3; unclear D gene. From germline, CDR1 is LNHDA and CDR2 SQIVND (reference sequence). V was shortened by 5 bases and J by 4 bases, with 6 bases between the two germline ends. The CDR3 loop spans 12 amino acids. CDR3 protein: CASSSPGNTIYF. The CDR3 region has the DNA TGTGCCAGTAGTTCTCCCGGAAACACCATATATTTT.

This clone was observed at least ten times. J is TRBJ1-4 and V is TRBV7-9; D is unclear. Between the trimmed V and J ends, which lost 5 bases and 0 bases, there was a span of 13 bases. This CDR3 has 16 amino acids. From germline, CDR1 is SEHNR and CDR2 FQNEAQ (reference sequence). This chain's CDR3 is CASSPLGATTNEKLFF. The DNA of the CDR3 is TGTGCCAGCAGCCCCCTTGGAGCTACAACTAATGAAAAACTGTTTTTT.

This clone occurred many times. The chain employs TRBV9 and TRBJ2-7; 9 bases agree with TRBD2. The CDR3 is made up of 17 amino acids. V was clipped by 4 bases and J by 5 bases; unmatched bases: 16. Germline CDR1 SGDLS, CDR2 YYNGEE. CDR3 residues: CASSKDPFSGRYDEQYF. The CDR3 DNA sequence: TGTGCCAGCAGCAAAGACCCTTTTAGCGGGAGATACGACGAGCAGTACTTC. Supplemented by reference TRBV9 and TRBJ2-7, the full variable domain reads DSGVTQTPKHLITATGQRVTLRCSPRSGDLSVYWYQQSLDQGLQFLIQYYNGEERAKGNILERFSAQQFPDLHSELNLSSLELGDSALYFCASSKDPFSGRYDEQYFGPGTRLTVT.

This clone was recorded at least ten times. The chain uses TRBV5-1 and TRBJ2-1, with 12 positions matching TRBD2. V was pared by 8 bases and J by 4 bases, with 4 bases of the junction left unmatched. The CDR3 consists of 14 residues. Germline assignment: CDR1 SGHRS and CDR2 YFSETQ. CDR3 sequence reads: CASAGLAGYNEQFF. The CDR3 region has the DNA TGCGCCAGTGCGGGACTAGCGGGTTACAATGAGCAGTTCTTC. The full variable domain, completed using reference TRBV5-1 and TRBJ2-1, is KAGVTQTPRYLIKTRGQQVTLSCSPISGHRSVSWYQQTPGQGLQFLFEYFSETQRNKGNFPGRFSGRQFSNSRSEMNVSTLELGDSALYLCASAGLAGYNEQFFGPGTRLTVL.

This clone was seen many times. The chain uses TRBV19 and TRBJ2-7; 10 positions agree with TRBD1. Per the germline V gene, CDR1 is LNHDA and CDR2 is SQIVND (reference sequence). V shed 1 base and J 3 bases; nucleotides not matched to a gene: 9. This CDR3 comprises 17 residues. The CDR3 region has the DNA TGTGCCAGTAGTATAGGAACCTCCGGGACAGGGGTCTACGAGCAGTACTTC. This codes for CASSIGTSGTGVYEQYF.

This clone was detected ten times or more. CDR3 sequence reads: CASSLAGANTGELFF. The CDR3 coding sequence is TGCGCCAGCAGCTTAGCAGGGGCGAACACCGGGGAGCTGTTTTTT. The chain has TRBV5-1 and TRBJ2-2, with D maybe TRBD1 (6 bases). From germline, CDR1 is SGHRS and CDR2 YFSETQ. The CDR3 sequence is 15 residues long. Between the trimmed V and J ends, which lost 2 bases and 0 bases, there was a span of 8 bases. The whole variable domain, remainder taken from reference TRBV5-1 and TRBJ2-2, is KAGVTQTPRYLIKTRGQQVTLSCSPISGHRSVSWYQQTPGQGLQFLFEYFSETQRNKGNFPGRFSGRQFSNSRSEMNVSTLELGDSALYLCASSLAGANTGELFFGEGSRLTVL.

V usage is TRBV7-9 and J usage is TRBJ2-5; 8 bases align to TRBD2. The J call may not be correct, given that the DNA end is closer to TRBJ2-7. Per germline, CDR1 SEHNR and CDR2 FQNEAQ (reference sequence). This CDR3 spans 15 amino acids. The CDR3 spells CASSLVSGSKYEQYF. The CDR3 DNA sequence: TGTGCCAGCAGCTTAGTCAGCGGGAGTAAATACGAGCAGTACTTC.

This clone was detected ten times or more. The chain couples TRBV7-9 to TRBJ2-1, with D possibly being TRBD2 (6 bases). Trimming took off 6 bases at V and 10 bases at J, with 16 bases between the two ends. The CDR3 is 13 amino acids. CDR1 and CDR2 (germline): SEHNR, FQNEAQ (reference sequence). The DNA for the CDR3 is TGTGCCAGCAGGCCCGTCGCGGGGTCAGAGCAGTTCTTC. It translates to CASRPVAGSEQFF.

In this sample, this clone turned up many times. The junction and the germline gene differ at one end; a read error may be behind it. The chain carries TRBV28 and TRBJ2-7; D unresolved. This CDR3 comprises 15 residues. Germline-derived CDR1 and CDR2 are MDHEN and SYDVKM. Written as DNA, the CDR3 is TGTGTCAGCAGTTCCCCGCCCTGGCCCCAAGTAGAGCAGTACTTC. As protein: CVSSSPPWPQVEQYF.

This clone appeared many times. The chain links TRBV7-2 to TRBJ2-3, with TRBD2 as a possible D gene (6 bases). The CDR3 spans 11 residues. Trimming took 2 bases from V and 11 from J, leaving 8 bases between them. The germline gives CDR1 SGHTA, CDR2 FQGNSA. The CDR3 loop reads CASSLNGGQYF. As DNA, the CDR3 is TGTGCCAGCAGCTTAAACGGGGGGCAGTATTTT. The variable domain in full, completed from reference TRBV7-2 and TRBJ2-3, reads GAGVSQSPSNKVTEKGKDVELRCDPISGHTALYWYRQSLGQGLEFLIYFQGNSAPDKSGLPSDRFSAERTGGSVSTLTIQRTQQEDSAVYLCASSLNGGQYFGPGTRLTVL.

This clone was detected ten times or more. The chain joins TRBV14 to TRBJ1-1; D perhaps matches TRBD1 (5 bases). The V gene's germline CDR1 is SGHDN and CDR2 FVKESK. V was trimmed by 3 bases and J by 8 bases, leaving 10 bases between them. The CDR3 has 12 residues. The CDR3: CASSHPRTEAFF. The CDR3 DNA reads as TGTGCCAGCAGCCATCCCCGGACAGAAGCTTTCTTT.

This clone was picked up many times. The chain recombines TRBV28 with TRBJ2-2, with D perhaps TRBD1 (6 bases). V lost 10 bases, J lost 0 bases, and 12 bases lay in between. CDR1 MDHEN and CDR2 SYDVKM come from the germline V gene. The CDR3 length is 14 residues. In nucleotides, the CDR3 is TGTGCCACCAGGACAGTTTCGAACACCGGGGAGCTGTTTTTT. It yields the protein CATRTVSNTGELFF.

This clone was seen a handful of times. This chain joins TRBV28 and TRBJ2-1, with TRBD1 matching 9 bases. The ends lost 5 bases at V and 9 bases at J; junction bases unmatched: 11. The CDR3 runs 15 residues. Germline V lookup: CDR1 MDHEN, CDR2 SYDVKM. CDR3 residues: CASSPRGQGVSEQFF. The CDR3 nucleotides are TGTGCCAGCAGTCCTCGGGGACAGGGAGTTTCTGAGCAGTTCTTC.

This clone was observed at least ten times. This rearrangement joins TRBV5-1 to TRBJ2-7; D is unresolved. The length of the CDR3 is 15 residues. V lost 0 bases and J lost 4, with 14 bases in between. Germline CDR1 SGHRS, CDR2 YFSETQ. The CDR3 DNA reads TGCGCCAGCAGCTTGGAAGTCTCCAGGCCATACGAGCAGTACTTC. Residues: CASSLEVSRPYEQYF.

This clone was detected many times. The chain joins TRBV28 to TRBJ1-3, with D unresolved. Trimming left V 10 bases short and J 3 bases short, with 19 bases between. The CDR3 is 15 residues long. Germline V gene data show CDR1 as MDHEN and CDR2 as SYDVKM. The CDR3: CATTPGLIHGNTIYF. CDR3 in DNA: TGTGCCACCACGCCCGGACTTATCCATGGAAACACCATATATTTT.

This clone was recorded many times. This chain uses TRBV18 with TRBJ1-5, with D possibly being TRBD1 (6 bases). This CDR3 contains 15 residues. With 4 bases removed from V and 0 bases from J, the gap between germline ends came to 10 bases. Germline V gene sequence: CDR1 KGHSH, CDR2 LQKENI. The CDR3 spells CASSLDRYSNQPQHF. CDR3 coding DNA: TGTGCCAGCTCACTAGACAGGTATAGCAATCAGCCCCAGCATTTT. Variable domain in full (rest from reference TRBV18 and TRBJ1-5): NAGVMQNPRHLVRRRGQEARLRCSPMKGHSHVYWYRQLPEEGLKFMVYLQKENIIDESGMPKERFSAEFPKEGPSILRIQQVVRGDSAAYFCASSLDRYSNQPQHFGDGTRLSIL.